The T cell receptor (beta chain) described here comes from a study of OX40 agonist ivuxolimab in advanced cancers. Looked up from germline, CDR1 is SGHNT and CDR2 is YENEEA. Trimming at V came to 5 bases and at J to 7 bases, leaving 15 bases not matched to a gene. The CDR3 totals 18 residues. This clone was seen just once. The antigen is not known. Study conclusions and caveats: Dose levels from 0.1 to 3.0 mg/kg saw CD4+ and CD8+ blood T cells expand clonally by week 6. Specificity for antigen went undetermined in the expanded peripheral T cells. Partly responding patients at 0.1-3.0 mg/kg showed some of the smallest clonal expansion.

Libraries were prepared by immunoSEQ multiplex PCR; TCRdb keeps only in-frame clonotypes and omits some of them. Here the sample spans tens of thousands of clones, about 90% being singletons. This TCR was recovered from an adult with an advanced solid tumor such as melanoma, head and neck, liver or kidney cancer. J is TRBJ2-2 and V is TRBV11-3; 11 nucleotides align to TRBD2. The sample consisted of CD4+ or CD8+ T cells sorted from blood, taken in a trial of the OX40 agonist ivuxolimab. CDR3 bases: TGTGCCAGCAGCCCCGGACTAGCGGGCCTACAATTTGGCGGGGAGCTGTTTTTT. Translated, it gives CASSPGLAGLQFGGELFF.